These 22 T cell receptor beta chains came from one sample sequenced in a study of blood T cell repertoires in COVID-19. The method was immunoSEQ multiplex PCR; TCRdb's version includes in-frame clones alone and lacks a portion of them. The sample lists approximately 150,000 clones, roughly 87% occurring once. Source material: peripheral blood. These receptor sequences come from a woman aged 45-59 years with acute or convalescent COVID-19.

The chain's CDR3 is CASSQRFSTGGNGGYTF. As DNA, the CDR3 is TGTGCCAGCAGCCAGAGGTTTTCCACAGGGGGAAACGGTGGCTACACCTTC. This sequence joins TRBV4-2 and TRBJ1-2; TRBD1 agrees at 8 bases. This CDR3 has 17 residues. After removal of 3 bases from V and 7 bases from J, the junction contained 16 bases not matched to a gene. CDR1 is LGHNA and CDR2 is YNFKEQ in the germline V gene.

The sample holds one count of this clone. This chain connects TRBV2 to TRBJ1-2, with D unresolved. V lost 8 bases and J lost 5, with 15 bases in between. Germline lookup yields CDR1 SNHLY and CDR2 FYNNEI. The CDR3 contains 13 residues. CDR3 in DNA: TGTGCCAGCGTCGAAGGGAGGCAATATGGCTACACCTTC. It is translated as CASVEGRQYGYTF.

The J gene is TRBJ1-4, the V gene TRBV19, with 7 bases lining up with TRBD1. The CDR3 is 14 residues long. Trimming removed 6 bases from V and 8 bases from J; junction bases left unmatched: 9. CDR1 is LNHDA, CDR2 SQIVND, per germline (reference sequence). The CDR3 is CASRVGGDPEKLFF. CDR3 nucleotide sequence: TGTGCCAGTAGAGTAGGGGGCGATCCGGAAAAACTGTTTTTT.

The chain recombines TRBV7-9 with TRBJ1-3; D unclear. This CDR3 spans 14 amino acids. Germline assignment: CDR1 SEHNR and CDR2 FQNEAQ (reference sequence). Trimming pared 1 base from V and 0 bases from J, leaving 4 bases between. The CDR3 DNA reads as TGTGCCAGCAGCTTAGTCATCTCTGGAAACACCATATATTTT. Translating gives CASSLVISGNTIYF. The variable domain in full, with the rest retrieved from reference TRBV7-9 and TRBJ1-3, is DTGVSQNPRHKITKRGQNVTFRCDPISEHNRLYWYRQTLGQGPEFLTYFQNEAQLEKSRLLSDRFSAERPKGSFSTLEIQRTEQGDSAMYLCASSLVISGNTIYFGEGSWLTVV.

This clone was seen only a few times. The V gene is TRBV7-3, the J gene TRBJ1-3; tentatively, D is TRBD1 (5 bases). The CDR3 extends over 16 amino acids. Trimming shortened V by 1 base and J by 0 bases, and 10 bases separated the two germline ends. Germline V lookup: CDR1 SGHTA, CDR2 FQGTGA. CDR3 loop: CASSLMGPLSGNTIYF. In DNA, the CDR3 is TGTGCCAGCAGCTTAATGGGGCCCCTCTCTGGAAACACCATATATTTT.

In nucleotides, the CDR3 is TGTGCCAGCAGCTTAGGGCGGAACACTGAAGCTTTCTTT. Protein product: CASSLGRNTEAFF. V and J are TRBV7-3 and TRBJ1-1; D is undetermined. Between the trimmed V and J ends, which lost 2 bases and 1 base, there was a span of 5 bases. Germline-derived CDR1 and CDR2 are SGHTA and FQGTGA. The CDR3 spans 13 residues.

The V gene is TRBV30, the J gene TRBJ1-3; a weak D match, TRBD1 (5 bases). The CDR3 is 15 residues long. The V end was cut by 0 bases, the J end by 2 bases, with 11 bases between. Germline V gene data show CDR1 as GTSNPN and CDR2 as SVGIG (reference sequence). CDR3 amino acids: CAWSVVAGPGNTIYF. CDR3 coding DNA: TGTGCCTGGAGTGTAGTCGCGGGGCCTGGAAACACCATATATTTT.

V is TRBV29-1 and J is TRBJ1-2; D is possibly TRBD1 (6 bases). This CDR3 region has 15 residues. Trimming pared 0 bases from V and 5 bases from J, leaving 16 bases between. The germline V gene has CDR1 SQVTM and CDR2 ANQGSEA. The CDR3 DNA sequence: TGCAGCGTTGAAGATGGGGGCTCGTTATGGTATGGCTACACCTTC. As protein: CSVEDGGSLWYGYTF.

The chain carries TRBV19 and TRBJ2-1; D may be TRBD1 (5 bases). The V gene lost 7 bases and the J gene lost 9 bases, with 16 bases spanning the gap. Looked up from germline, CDR1 is LNHDA and CDR2 is SQIVND (reference sequence). The length of the CDR3 is 13 residues. This CDR3 reads CASTQGVPGEQFF. CDR3 in DNA: TGTGCCAGTACCCAAGGGGTACCCGGTGAGCAGTTCTTC.

This chain joins TRBV13 and TRBJ2-7; TRBD1 matches at 9 bases. CDR3 size: 14 residues. The germline V gene encodes CDR1 PRHDT and CDR2 FYEKMQ (reference sequence). V was clipped by 0 bases and J by 4 bases; unmatched bases: 1. In DNA, the CDR3 is TGTGCCAGCAGCTTAGGGACAGGGGGATACGAGCAGTACTTC. Amino acids: CASSLGTGGYEQYF.

This chain links TRBV7-9 with TRBJ1-2; D remains unclear. This CDR3 has 17 residues. In germline, CDR1 is SEHNR, CDR2 FQNEAQ (reference sequence). Trimming left V 3 bases short and J 1 base short, with 18 bases between. The CDR3 region has the DNA TGTGCCAGCAGCTTGTTAGGTGCGGCCAGAAATAACTATGGCTACACCTTC. It is translated as CASSLLGAARNNYGYTF.

The chain uses TRBV25-1 and TRBJ2-2; 7 bases match TRBD1. Germline V CDR1 and CDR2: MGHDK, SYGVNS. The CDR3 totals 17 residues. Unmatched junction bases numbered 11, after V lost 2 bases and J lost 5 bases. Here the CDR3 DNA reads TGTGCCAGCAGTGAACAACCCGGGACAGCTACGACCGGGGAGCTGTTTTTT. Translating it yields CASSEQPGTATTGELFF.

This chain joins TRBV10-3 and TRBJ2-7; the D is unclear. Germline lookup yields CDR1 ENHRY and CDR2 SYGVKD. Trimming shortened V by 0 bases and J by 3 bases, and 12 bases separated the two germline ends. The CDR3 sequence is 15 residues long. The CDR3 DNA reads TGTGCCATCAGTGAGTCTGTAGCCTATGTCTACGAGCAGTACTTC. Translation: CAISESVAYVYEQYF.

This clone was detected only once. The rearrangement links TRBV4-2 to TRBJ2-5; 11 positions agree with TRBD1. There are 15 residues in the CDR3. The germline CDR1 and CDR2 sequences are LGHNA and YNFKEQ. The V segment lost 4 bases and the J segment 3 bases; nucleotides outside the gene matches: 4. Here the CDR3 DNA reads TGTGCCAGCAGCCCCAGGACAGGGGGCGAAGAGACCCAGTACTTC. Protein: CASSPRTGGEETQYF.

About this clone itself: Additional DNA sequences in this sample encode the identical CDR3. V usage is TRBV15 and J usage is TRBJ2-6; possible D gene TRBD2, 5 bases. This CDR3 comprises 15 residues. Germline V gene sequence: CDR1 LNHNV, CDR2 YYDKDF (reference sequence). V was trimmed by 2 bases and J by 0 bases, leaving 5 bases between them. CDR3 sequence (DNA): TGTGCCACCAGCAGACGGGACTCTGGGGCCAACGTCCTGACTTTC. Its protein product is CATSRRDSGANVLTF. The full variable domain, rest sourced from reference TRBV15 and TRBJ2-6, is DAMVIQNPRYQVTQFGKPVTLSCSQTLNHNVMYWYQQKSSQAPKLLFHYYDKDFNNEADTPDNFQSRRPNTSFCFLDIRSPGLGDTAMYLCATSRRDSGANVLTFGAGSRLTVL.

This chain links TRBV5-4 with TRBJ2-7, with D unclear. This CDR3 comprises 14 residues. Germline V gene lookup returns CDR1 SGHNT and CDR2 YYREEE (reference sequence). V gave up 0 bases and J gave up 3 bases, with 10 bases separating them. The CDR3 DNA is TGTGCCAGCAGCTTGGGGGCAGGCAACTACGAGCAGTACTTC. Its translation is CASSLGAGNYEQYF.

V gene TRBV29-1 combines with J gene TRBJ1-1; 11 bases are a match to TRBD1. Germline V gene sequence: CDR1 SQVTM, CDR2 ANQGSEA. V lost 6 bases to trimming and J lost 3 bases; unmatched junction nucleotides: 12. The CDR3 is 16 residues long. CDR3 protein: CSVEDRGLPPHTEAFF. The CDR3 region has the DNA TGCAGCGTAGAGGACAGGGGGCTACCTCCGCACACTGAAGCTTTCTTT.

This sequence joins TRBV9 and TRBJ2-1, with TRBD2 as a possible D gene (5 bases). The length of the CDR3 is 15 residues. From germline, CDR1 is SGDLS and CDR2 YYNGEE. The V end lost 0 bases, the J end lost 2 bases, and 9 bases lay between the germline ends. Written as DNA, the CDR3 is TGTGCCAGCAGCGTAGGGCTAGCCCCCTACAATGAGCAGTTCTTC. Translated, it gives CASSVGLAPYNEQFF.

The V call is TRBV5-1, the J call TRBJ1-2; D gene unclear. The CDR3 runs to 14 residues. Germline V gives CDR1 SGHRS, CDR2 YFSETQ. Trimming removed 0 bases from V and 6 bases from J, with 12 bases in between. The CDR3 is CASSLESGFDGYTF. In DNA form, the CDR3 reads TGCGCCAGCAGCTTGGAGTCGGGGTTTGATGGCTACACCTTC. Full variable domain (remainder filled in from reference TRBV5-1 and TRBJ1-2): KAGVTQTPRYLIKTRGQQVTLSCSPISGHRSVSWYQQTPGQGLQFLFEYFSETQRNKGNFPGRFSGRQFSNSRSEMNVSTLELGDSALYLCASSLESGFDGYTFGSGTRLTVV.

The CDR3 region is CAISRTSGNNEQFF. CDR3 coding DNA: TGTGCCATCAGTAGGACTAGCGGAAACAATGAGCAGTTCTTC. J is TRBJ2-1 and V is TRBV10-3, with 10 bases fitting TRBD2. J gave up 5 bases and V 5 bases, and 3 bases lay outside the gene matches. Germline CDR1 is ENHRY and CDR2 is SYGVKD. The CDR3 sequence is 14 residues long.

This CDR3 is CASSEEEQAFF. The DNA of the CDR3 is TGTGCCAGCAGTGAAGAGGAGCAAGCTTTCTTT. This rearrangement joins TRBV2 to TRBJ1-1, with D unclear. The germline V and J ends were trimmed by 1 base and 9 bases, with 6 bases remaining between them. The CDR3 has 11 residues. The germline gives CDR1 SNHLY, CDR2 FYNNEI.

This clone appeared a single time. The chain carries TRBV19 and TRBJ2-1; maybe TRBD2 (5 bases). There are 13 residues in the CDR3. The V and J ends lost 3 bases and 6 bases respectively, with 9 bases between them. Germline values: CDR1 LNHDA, CDR2 SQIVND (reference sequence). This chain's CDR3 is CASSIPAGNEQFF. The CDR3 region has the DNA TGTGCCAGTAGTATCCCGGCGGGCAATGAGCAGTTCTTC.